The T cell receptor (beta chain) described here comes from a study of blood T cell repertoires in COVID-19. The overall study: Sample material is recorded as cDNA or gDNA derived from T cells, B-cell-depleted T cells, or PBMCs.

Per the study methods: Reference gene primer amplification in the assay estimated nucleated cell counts. Some clones are missing from TCRdb's copy, which holds only in-frame ones; the method was immunoSEQ multiplex PCR. The D gene and trimming were derived from the DNA, and the V and J assignments and clone size from that table. The data show around 250,000 clones, with roughly 85% seen just once and 4% to 6% held by the top ten. Losses at the gene ends were 9 bases for V and 5 bases for J; bases not matched to a gene: 9. CDR1 LNHDA and CDR2 SQIVND come from the germline V gene (reference sequence). This CDR3 has 14 residues.

V and J are TRBV19 and TRBJ1-1; 10 bases agree with TRBD1. The sample comprised peripheral blood. This sequence originates from a man aged 50-60 years with active or convalescent COVID-19. The CDR3 bases are TGTGCCAGCTCGACCGGGACAGGGGTAACTGAAGCTTTCTTT. Translating it yields CASSTGTGVTEAFF.